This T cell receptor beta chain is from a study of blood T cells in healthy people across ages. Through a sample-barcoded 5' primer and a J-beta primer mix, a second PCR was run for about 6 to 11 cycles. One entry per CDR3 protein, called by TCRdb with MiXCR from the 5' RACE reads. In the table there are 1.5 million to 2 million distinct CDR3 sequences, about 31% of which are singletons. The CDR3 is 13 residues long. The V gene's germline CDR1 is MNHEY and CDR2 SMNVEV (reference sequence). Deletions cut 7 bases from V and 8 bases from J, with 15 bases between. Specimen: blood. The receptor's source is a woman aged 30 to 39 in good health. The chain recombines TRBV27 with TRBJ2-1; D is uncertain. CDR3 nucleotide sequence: TGTGCCAGCACCCAATTTTCCGGTGATGAGCAGTTCTTC. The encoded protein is CASTQFSGDEQFF.